These 24 T cell receptor beta chains came from one sample sequenced in a study of cytomegalovirus exposure and HLA in healthy donors. The PCR had 60 Vbeta and 13 Jbeta primers. Clones were read by immunoSEQ multiplex PCR, and TCRdb kept only the in-frame ones, dropping some. The table shows 140,000 to 150,000 clones, with around three quarters occurring only once. Sequencing was done on a sample of PBMCs. The receptor set was obtained from a woman younger than 35 in good health and CMV-seropositive.

The V call is TRBV4-2, the J call TRBJ2-7, with D possibly matching TRBD1 (6 bases). Germline values: CDR1 LGHNA, CDR2 YNFKEQ. This CDR3 has 15 amino acids. Trimming took 4 bases from V and 3 from J, leaving 16 bases between them. The CDR3 sequence is CASSLRQVGNYEQYF. The CDR3 nucleotides read TGTGCCAGCAGCCTACGACAGGTTGGGAACTACGAGCAGTACTTC.

The V gene is TRBV5-1, the J gene TRBJ2-5, with 10 bases fitting TRBD2. The J call is in doubt because the DNA end fits TRBJ2-7 better. CDR3 length: 15 amino acids. Germline-derived CDR1 and CDR2 are SGHRS and YFSETQ. The CDR3 spells CASSFLAGETYEQYF. The CDR3 DNA reads TGCGCCAGCAGCTTTCTAGCGGGGGAAACCTACGAGCAGTACTTC.

V gene TRBV13 combines with J gene TRBJ2-7; TRBD1 matches 7 bases. The CDR3 is made up of 16 amino acids. V gave up 1 base and J gave up 5 bases; unmatched junction bases: 11. Germline lookup yields CDR1 PRHDT and CDR2 FYEKMQ (reference sequence). The CDR3 DNA sequence: TGTGCCAGCAGCTTAGATCCCACAGGGGAAATGGACGAGCAGTACTTC. Translation gives CASSLDPTGEMDEQYF.

This clone showed up just once. The J gene is TRBJ2-1, the V gene TRBV9; D gene unclear. The V and J ends lost 0 bases and 0 bases respectively, with 7 bases between them. CDR3 length: 15 residues. Germline CDR1 reads SGDLS; CDR2 reads YYNGEE. CDR3 nucleotide sequence: TGTGCCAGCAGCGTAGTACAGAACTCCTACAATGAGCAGTTCTTC. Translated, it gives CASSVVQNSYNEQFF.

The J gene is TRBJ2-3, the V gene TRBV14; 7 nucleotides match TRBD2. Germline CDR1 and CDR2: SGHDN and FVKESK. Unmatched junction bases numbered 8, after V lost 0 bases and J lost 2 bases. The CDR3 length is 17 residues. CDR3 sequence reads: CASSQDRGLPFTDTQYF. The CDR3 DNA reads as TGTGCCAGCAGCCAAGATCGGGGACTACCATTCACAGATACGCAGTATTTT.

The chain uses TRBV7-7 and TRBJ2-1; possible D gene TRBD1, 5 bases. Germline V lookup: CDR1 SSHAT, CDR2 FNYEAQ (reference sequence). The CDR3 spans 13 residues. The germline V and J ends were trimmed by 1 base and 9 bases, with 10 bases remaining between them. CDR3 in DNA: TGTGCCAGCAGCTTAGAAGGGGATGGTGAGCAGTTCTTC. This encodes CASSLEGDGEQFF.

The rearrangement links TRBV11-3 to TRBJ2-3; 8 bases agree with TRBD2. The J segment lost 2 bases and the V segment lost 5 bases, leaving 6 bases of the junction unmatched. The V gene's germline CDR1 is SGHNT and CDR2 YENEEA. There are 15 residues in the CDR3. The CDR3 region has the DNA TGTGCCAGCAGCCCTGGGACTAGGGCCACAGATACGCAGTATTTT. Translated, it gives CASSPGTRATDTQYF.

The chain uses TRBV7-9 and TRBJ1-1; D unresolved. Germline V gene lookup returns CDR1 SEHNR and CDR2 FQNEAQ (reference sequence). The V gene lost 0 bases and the J gene lost 4 bases, with 6 bases spanning the gap. CDR3 length: 13 residues. The CDR3 loop is CASSLALITEAFF. DNA for the CDR3: TGTGCCAGCAGCTTAGCTCTTATCACTGAAGCTTTCTTT.

The V and J genes are TRBV11-2 and TRBJ2-2; 8 positions match TRBD2. The CDR3 covers 16 residues. V was pared by 3 bases and J by 1 base, with 4 bases of the junction left unmatched. Germline V gene sequence: CDR1 SGHAT, CDR2 FQNNGV. Written as DNA, the CDR3 is TGTGCCAGCAGCTTGGTGGCGGGGGGGAACACCGGGGAGCTGTTTTTT. Amino acid sequence: CASSLVAGGNTGELFF.

The V and J genes are TRBV29-1 and TRBJ2-2, with D possibly matching TRBD1 (6 bases). The CDR3 runs 14 residues. V dropped 4 bases and J dropped 4 bases, with 13 bases sitting between them. CDR1 and CDR2 from the germline V gene are SQVTM and ANQGSEA. Written as DNA, the CDR3 is TGCAGCGTTGCTTCAGGGGTAGTCACCGGGGAGCTGTTTTTT. Translated, it gives CSVASGVVTGELFF.

Notes on this clone: Other DNA sequences in the sample encode the same CDR3. The chain joins TRBV5-1 to TRBJ1-6; D perhaps matches TRBD1 (6 bases). This CDR3 contains 15 residues. Germline CDR1 and CDR2: SGHRS and YFSETQ. Trimming removed 0 bases at V and 7 bases at J, with 11 bases between. For the CDR3, the DNA is TGCGCCAGCAGCTTGGGTGACAGGCTAAATTCACCCCTCCACTTT. Translated, it gives CASSLGDRLNSPLHF.

This chain links TRBV7-9 with TRBJ1-3; no reliable D call. This CDR3 comprises 17 residues. Germline-derived CDR1 and CDR2 are SEHNR and FQNEAQ (reference sequence). Deletions cut 3 bases from V and 0 bases from J, with 15 bases between. CDR3 sequence reads: CASSLGEAGDSGNTIYF. The CDR3 nucleotides read TGTGCCAGCAGCTTGGGAGAGGCAGGCGACTCTGGAAACACCATATATTTT.

The J gene is TRBJ1-4, the V gene TRBV29-1, with D uncertain. CDR3 length equals 12 residues. V was clipped by 7 bases and J by 7 bases, with 13 bases between them. The germline CDR1 and CDR2 sequences are SQVTM and ANQGSEA. CDR3 DNA: TGCAGCGCCGGACTCAGTGGTGAAAAACTGTTTTTT. Encoded protein: CSAGLSGEKLFF. The whole variable domain, filled in from reference TRBV29-1 and TRBJ1-4, reads SAVISQKPSRDICQRGTSLTIQCQVDSQVTMMFWYRQQPGQSLTLIATANQGSEATYESGFVIDKFPISRPNLTFSTLTVSNMSPEDSSIYLCSAGLSGEKLFFGSGTQLSVL.

J is TRBJ1-5 and V is TRBV7-2, with D unclear. Germline CDR1 is SGHTA and CDR2 is FQGNSA. This CDR3 has 12 amino acids. Trimming took off 5 bases at V and 11 bases at J, with 13 bases between the two ends. The CDR3, as DNA: TGTGCCAGCAGCCCTGATAGGCGGTCCCAGCATTTT. It encodes CASSPDRRSQHF.

The chain uses TRBV5-3 and TRBJ1-5; the D is unclear. TRBV5-3 is an open reading frame whose function is uncertain. V was clipped by 1 base and J by 0 bases, with 17 bases between them. This CDR3 is 18 amino acids long. CDR3 bases: TGTGCCAGAAGCTTGTGGGTAGGGAGAAATTATAGCAATCAGCCCCAGCATTTT. Protein: CARSLWVGRNYSNQPQHF.

This clone has a single count. The rearrangement uses TRBV6-1 and TRBJ2-2, with 9 positions matching TRBD2. The CDR3 consists of 15 residues. J lost 4 bases, V lost 6 bases, and 6 bases had no gene match. Germline CDR1 MNHNS, CDR2 SASEGT. The CDR3: CASRRGLAGTGELFF. The CDR3 coding sequence is TGTGCCAGCAGGCGGGGACTAGCCGGCACCGGGGAGCTGTTTTTT.

This clone was recorded a few times. The chain couples TRBV19 to TRBJ2-1, with D hard to call. Trimming removed 0 bases at V and 0 bases at J, with 6 bases between. Germline values: CDR1 LNHDA, CDR2 SQIVND (reference sequence). The CDR3 is made up of 15 amino acids. CDR3 nucleotides: TGTGCCAGTAGTATAGACAGGTTCTCCTACAATGAGCAGTTCTTC. Translation: CASSIDRFSYNEQFF.

The chain couples TRBV11-2 to TRBJ2-3; 12 nucleotides align to TRBD2. Trimming took 5 bases from V and 2 from J; bases not matched to a gene: 5. This CDR3 contains 16 residues. Germline CDR1 is SGHAT and CDR2 is FQNNGV. The CDR3 bases are TGTGCCAGCAGCCCCCTAGCGGGGGGGTTCACAGATACGCAGTATTTT. It encodes CASSPLAGGFTDTQYF.

The genes are TRBV27 and TRBJ2-7; perhaps TRBD1 as D (5 bases). Germline CDR1 MNHEY, CDR2 SMNVEV (reference sequence). V was trimmed by 3 bases and J by 0 bases, leaving 9 bases between them. The CDR3 is 14 residues long. CDR3 in amino acids: CASSFKDNSYEQYF. CDR3 nucleotides: TGTGCCAGCAGTTTCAAGGACAACTCCTACGAGCAGTACTTC.

This clone came up a few times. The gene calls are TRBV7-2 and TRBJ2-3; no clear D gene. V lost 3 bases and J 3 bases, leaving 4 bases between the germline ends. CDR1 is SGHTA, CDR2 FQGNSA, per germline. The CDR3 sequence is 12 residues long. The CDR3, as DNA: TGTGCCAGCAGCTTTATGACAGATACGCAGTATTTT. Translating gives CASSFMTDTQYF.

The chain recombines TRBV6-5 with TRBJ1-1; 8 bases are a match to TRBD1. The CDR3 has 14 amino acids. Germline CDR1 and CDR2: MNHEY and SVGAGI. J was trimmed by 0 bases and V by 6 bases; bases with no gene match: 3. The CDR3 coding sequence is TGTGCCAGCAGCTTGACAGGGGTGAACACTGAAGCTTTCTTT. Amino acid sequence: CASSLTGVNTEAFF.

The J gene is TRBJ1-3, the V gene TRBV9; 11 nucleotides line up with TRBD1. The CDR3 runs 15 residues. V lost 3 bases and J lost 4; bases outside the gene matches: 3. Germline values: CDR1 SGDLS, CDR2 YYNGEE. CDR3 amino acids: CASSARTGGGNTIYF. The CDR3 region has the DNA TGTGCCAGCAGCGCTCGGACAGGGGGCGGAAACACCATATATTTT.

J is TRBJ1-5 and V is TRBV5-1; a possible D gene is TRBD1 (5 bases). Germline assignment: CDR1 SGHRS and CDR2 YFSETQ. V was pared by 2 bases and J by 4 bases, with 7 bases between. The CDR3 consists of 13 residues. CDR3 nucleotide sequence: TGCGCCAGCAGCTTCGACAGAAATCAGCCCCAGCATTTT. Translating it yields CASSFDRNQPQHF.

The J gene is TRBJ2-4, the V gene TRBV5-6, with no clear D. V was shortened by 0 bases and J by 1 base, with 11 bases between the two germline ends. Germline V lookup: CDR1 SGHDT, CDR2 YYEEEE. The CDR3 sequence is 16 residues long. CDR3 sequence: CASSLVRLVAKNIQYF. The CDR3 bases are TGTGCCAGCAGCTTGGTCCGACTGGTGGCCAAAAACATTCAGTACTTC.